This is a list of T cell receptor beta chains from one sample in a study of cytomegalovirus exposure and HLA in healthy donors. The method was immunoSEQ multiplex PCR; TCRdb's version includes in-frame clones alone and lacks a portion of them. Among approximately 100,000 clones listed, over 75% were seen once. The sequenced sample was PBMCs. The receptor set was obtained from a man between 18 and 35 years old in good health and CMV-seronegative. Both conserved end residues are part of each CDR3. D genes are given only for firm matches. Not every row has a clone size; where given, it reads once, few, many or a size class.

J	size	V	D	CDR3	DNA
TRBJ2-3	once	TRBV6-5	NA	CASMWRSGTDTQYF	TGTGCCAGCATGTGGCGGAGTGGGACAGATACGCAGTATTTT
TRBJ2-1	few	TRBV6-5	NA	CASSARWDTYNEQFF	TGTGCCAGCAGTGCCAGGTGGGACACCTACAATGAGCAGTTCTTC
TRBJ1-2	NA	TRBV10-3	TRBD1	CAITETGGSYGYTF	TGTGCCATCACGGAAACAGGGGGGAGCTATGGCTACACCTTC
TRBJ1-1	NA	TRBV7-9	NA	CASSLAEGLSEAFF	TGTGCCAGCAGCTTAGCCGAGGGTTTATCTGAAGCTTTCTTT
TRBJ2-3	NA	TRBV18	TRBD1	CASSYSQGAHGETQYF	TGTGCCAGCTCATACTCACAGGGGGCCCACGGAGAGACGCAGTATTTT
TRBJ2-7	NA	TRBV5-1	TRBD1	CASGINRGSYEQYF	TGCGCCAGCGGGATAAACAGGGGCTCCTACGAGCAGTACTTC
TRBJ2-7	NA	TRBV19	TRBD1	CASSGGQEPYEQYF	TGTGCCAGTAGTGGCGGACAGGAGCCCTACGAGCAGTACTTC
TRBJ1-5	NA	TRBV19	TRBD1	CASSIVGRGQDQPQHF	TGTGCCAGTAGTATAGTGGGCAGGGGGCAGGATCAGCCCCAGCATTTT
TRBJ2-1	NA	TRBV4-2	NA	CASSQDLWGAYNEQFF	TGTGCCAGCAGCCAAGATCTCTGGGGGGCCTACAATGAGCAGTTCTTC
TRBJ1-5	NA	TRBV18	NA	CASSPQTDQPQHF	TGTGCCAGCTCACCCCAGACAGATCAGCCCCAGCATTTT
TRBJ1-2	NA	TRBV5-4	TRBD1	CASSLAGGGGYTF	TGTGCCAGCAGCTTGGCAGGGGGCGGTGGCTACACCTTC
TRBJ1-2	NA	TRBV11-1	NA	CASSLAPGHAGYTF	TGTGCCAGCAGCTTAGCCCCGGGACACGCCGGCTACACCTTC
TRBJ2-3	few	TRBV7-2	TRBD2	CASSLAVAGGSDTQYF	TGTGCCAGCAGCCTCGCCGTGGCGGGGGGGTCAGATACGCAGTATTTT
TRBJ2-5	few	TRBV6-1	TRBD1	CASSADRTTPYQETQYF	TGTGCCAGCAGTGCGGACAGGACGACTCCGTACCAAGAGACCCAGTACTTC
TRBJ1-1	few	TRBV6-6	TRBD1	CASSYTTGGTEAFF	TGTGCCAGCAGTTACACCACAGGGGGCACTGAAGCTTTCTTT
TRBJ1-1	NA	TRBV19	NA	CASTRSTEAFF	TGTGCCAGTACTAGGAGCACTGAAGCTTTCTTT
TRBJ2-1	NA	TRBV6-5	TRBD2	CASSQRGDYNEQFF	TGTGCCAGCAGCCAGCGGGGGGACTACAATGAGCAGTTCTTC
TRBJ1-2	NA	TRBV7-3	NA	CASSLGGIAGGYTF	TGTGCCAGCAGCTTGGGGGGAATCGCGGGCGGCTACACCTTC
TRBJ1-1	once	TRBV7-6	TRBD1	CASSVGTGGMNTEAFF	TGTGCCAGCAGCGTTGGGACAGGGGGCATGAACACTGAAGCTTTCTTT
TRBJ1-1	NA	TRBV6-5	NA	CASNGRQMNTEAFF	TGTGCCAGCAACGGTAGACAGATGAACACTGAAGCTTTCTTT
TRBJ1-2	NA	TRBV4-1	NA	CASSQAARGLDGYTF	TGCGCCAGCAGCCAAGCGGCCAGGGGCCTAGATGGCTACACCTTC
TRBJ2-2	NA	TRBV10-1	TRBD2	CASSELAGGTGELFF	TGCGCCAGCAGTGAATTAGCGGGGGGTACCGGGGAGCTGTTTTTT
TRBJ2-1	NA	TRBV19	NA	CASSSTPGDEQFF	TGTGCCAGTAGTTCAACACCCGGGGATGAGCAGTTCTTC
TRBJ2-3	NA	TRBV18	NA	CASSPAPDTQYF	TGTGCCAGCTCACCGGCCCCAGATACGCAGTATTTT
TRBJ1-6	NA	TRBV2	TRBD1	CASSTRDRESPLHF	TGTGCCAGCAGTACCCGGGACAGGGAGTCACCCCTCCACTTT
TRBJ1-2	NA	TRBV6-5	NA	CASFLNYGYTF	TGTGCCAGCTTCCTGAACTATGGCTACACCTTC